This TCR beta chain was profiled in a study of blood T cell repertoires in COVID-19 (TCRdb year 2020). With respect to the entire study: The collaborator samples originated in the United States, Italy and Spain and spanned the acute and convalescent phases of COVID-19. The prospective study material was composed of cDNA or gDNA derived from T cells, B-cell-depleted T cells, or PBMCs. Subjects who had been exposed to COVID-19, were actively infected with it, or had recovered from it provided the deeply sampled blood TCRbeta repertoires that made up the dataset. A freely available public database, intended as a resource for researchers studying the immune response to SARS-CoV-2, is where the repertoires were released. The samples were drawn from the first 160 participants of the ongoing ImmuneRACE study and from 1,254 subjects provided by 6 global collaborators. Sample metadata almost always included a de-identified subject ID, COVID-19 status, age in years and sex. Where available, HLA class I and class II types were obtained from metadata supplied by the sample provider rather than from assay-based typing. General study outcomes and caveats: Clinical and demographic metadata were provided uncurated, with the amount varying by source and participant.

Comment on this clone: No antigen is known for it. Base-call qualities are not available, and no considerably larger clone is one nucleotide away.

Whole blood was collected in K2EDTA tubes by collaborating institutions according to the institutions' own protocols. Collaborator samples were shipped for TCRbeta analysis as frozen whole blood, isolated PBMCs, or DNA extracted from either sample type. From cysteine to phenylalanine, the CDR3 is 16 amino acids long. The sequence is cut down to CDR3 DNA, 48 bases in frame from base 1. CDR1 SGHTA and CDR2 FQGNSA were looked up in the germline V gene. Trimming takes 5 bases off V and 7 bases off J; junction bases not matched to a gene: 8. The immunoSEQ Assay, a bias-controlled multiplex PCR, was used to amplify TCRbeta CDR3 regions from genomic DNA. For the original study's pipeline: The number of nucleated cells in each sample was estimated by amplification of reference gene primers within the assay. Sequence reads were collapsed and filtered to measure the absolute abundance of every unique TCRbeta CDR3 rearrangement. For each sample, productive Simpson clonality was calculated by taking the square root of Simpson's diversity index across productive rearrangements. As stored in TCRdb, this immuneACCESS dataset retains in-frame rearrangements with V and J assigned. A fraction of the clones does not appear; measured against another copy, unresolved V genes explain less than half of the discrepancy, and the remainder lacks a known reason. Clone size and the V and J calls come from that table; the DNA yielded D and trimming. This sample is represented by roughly 200,000 clones; about 85% of them were singletons. The top ten hold 18% of the sample.

The sequenced material came from peripheral blood. This receptor was obtained from a woman aged 80 or over with active or convalescent COVID-19. Recombination connected TRBV7-2 to TRBJ2-1; TRBD2 agrees with 13 junctional bases. The sequence in DNA is TGTGCCAGCAGCCCCGACCCACTAGCGGGAGGGAATGAGCAGTTCTTC. Its translation reads: CASSPDPLAGGNEQFF.